One sample yielded the 10 T cell receptor beta chains listed below, sequenced in a study of neurological immune-mediated disorders (dated by TCRdb to the late 2010s). The method was 5' RACE. The reads were generated on an Illumina HiSeq 2500. TCRdb reprocessing: public reads trimmed at Q25 with fastp, clones called with MiXCR, in-frame beta chains kept. CDR3 protein duplicates are merged, each entry listing the most common genes and DNA. Counted in this sample were 45,000 to 50,000 distinct CDR3 sequences; over 20% of them appeared once. Roughly a quarter of the sample goes to the ten largest clones. Material for sequencing was PBMCs. These receptors were taken from a woman in her seventies in good health.

This rearrangement joins TRBV20-1 to TRBJ2-1; no reliable D call. Trimming took off 6 bases at V and 1 base at J, with 13 bases between the two ends. CDR1 is DFQATT and CDR2 is SNEGSKA in the germline V gene (reference sequence). This CDR3 is built from 14 residues. The DNA of the CDR3 is TGCAGTGCCAAGACTCTAATATCCTACAATGAGCAGTTCTTC. It specifies CSAKTLISYNEQFF.

This clonotype showed up just a few times. The V call is TRBV4-3, the J call TRBJ2-3; the D is unclear. V lost 2 bases and J lost 1, with 7 bases in between. This CDR3 has 14 residues. CDR1 and CDR2 from the germline V gene are LGHNA and YSLEER. The CDR3 sequence: CASSQKPGTDTQYF. CDR3 DNA sequence: TGCGCCAGCAGCCAAAAGCCGGGCACAGATACGCAGTATTTT.

This clonotype has ten or more counts. The V gene is TRBV28, the J gene TRBJ2-7; 9 nucleotides agree with TRBD1. The V gene's germline CDR1 is MDHEN and CDR2 SYDVKM. J gave up 0 bases and V 6 bases, and 3 bases lay outside the gene matches. There are 14 residues in the CDR3. In DNA, the CDR3 is TGTGCCAGCAGCGACAGGGGGTTCTCCTACGAGCAGTACTTC. It codes for CASSDRGFSYEQYF.

V and J are TRBV3-1 and TRBJ1-1; D is undetermined. CDR3 length equals 12 residues. The V end was cut by 7 bases, the J end by 3 bases, with 9 bases between. From germline, CDR1 is LGHDT and CDR2 YNNKEL (reference sequence). The CDR3 region is CASTDTYTEAFF. The CDR3 DNA sequence: TGTGCCAGCACAGACACCTACACTGAAGCTTTCTTT.

This clonotype was found many times. The V gene is TRBV20-1, the J gene TRBJ2-7; D is uncertain. Trimming removed 3 bases at V and 9 bases at J, with 15 bases between. CDR1 is DFQATT, CDR2 SNEGSKA, per germline (reference sequence). This CDR3 has 12 residues. CDR3 nucleotide sequence: TGCAGTGCTAGTGGCCCATACGATGGGCAGTACTTC. Translating gives CSASGPYDGQYF.

This clonotype was recorded at least ten times. The rearrangement links TRBV5-5 to TRBJ2-2; D remains ambiguous. The CDR3 runs 15 residues. V was shortened by 0 bases and J by 4 bases, with 10 bases between the two germline ends. In germline, CDR1 is SGHKS, CDR2 YYEKEE (reference sequence). The CDR3 spells CASSLAAPSTGELFF. The DNA of the CDR3 is TGTGCCAGCAGCTTGGCCGCACCTAGCACCGGGGAGCTGTTTTTT.

This clonotype showed up many times. The chain links TRBV7-2 to TRBJ1-1, with a possible D match to TRBD1 (6 bases). CDR1 is SGHTA, CDR2 FQGNSA, per germline. Deletions cut 5 bases from V and 1 base from J, with 17 bases between. The CDR3 is 16 residues long. CDR3 in amino acids: CASSPTGGRRNTEAFF. CDR3 nucleotides: TGTGCCAGCAGCCCCACCGGGGGGCGAAGGAACACTGAAGCTTTCTTT.

In this sample, this clonotype turned up many times. This chain uses TRBV5-1 with TRBJ1-2; D gene ambiguous. Trimming removed 1 base at V and 2 bases at J, with 9 bases between. In germline, CDR1 is SGHRS, CDR2 YFSETQ. The CDR3 has 14 amino acids. CDR3 DNA: TGCGCCAGCAGCTTGAGGACGGAGAACTATGGCTACACCTTC. Residues: CASSLRTENYGYTF.

This clonotype was recorded at least ten times. The rearrangement uses TRBV20-1 and TRBJ1-6; maybe TRBD1 (6 bases). CDR1 and CDR2 (germline): DFQATT, SNEGSKA (reference sequence). V lost 2 bases and J lost 10, with 18 bases in between. The CDR3 has 15 amino acids. CDR3 DNA sequence: TGCAGTGCTAGACTCAGGGGATCGAGGGAATCACCCCTCCACTTT. Residues: CSARLRGSRESPLHF.

V gene TRBV18 combines with J gene TRBJ2-7; D remains unclear. Trimming pared 0 bases from V and 3 bases from J, leaving 15 bases between. This CDR3 is built from 16 residues. Per germline, CDR1 KGHSH and CDR2 LQKENI. This CDR3 is CASSPPPGHPNYEQYF. CDR3 sequence (DNA): TGTGCCAGCTCACCACCTCCAGGCCATCCCAACTACGAGCAGTACTTC.